The T cell receptor (beta chain) described here comes from a study of blood T cell repertoires in COVID-19. In the study overall: Sources were T cells, B-cell-depleted T cells, or PBMCs; the material itself was cDNA or gDNA.

Using immunoSEQ multiplex PCR, the repertoire was profiled, and TCRdb retains in-frame clones only, with some absent. The sample has some 190,000 clones, 85% seen once. The V gene end was trimmed by 1 base and the J gene end by 0 bases; junction bases not matched to a gene: 8. CDR1 SGHAT and CDR2 FQNNGV come from the germline V gene. The CDR3 covers 17 residues. Sequencing was done on a sample of peripheral blood. This sequence originates from an elderly woman with acute or convalescent COVID-19. The rearrangement links TRBV11-2 to TRBJ1-2, with 7 bases lining up with TRBD1. CDR3 in DNA: TGTGCCAGCAGCTTAGCGACAGGGTCCCAGTCTAACTATGGCTACACCTTC. It specifies CASSLATGSQSNYGYTF.